The T cell receptor beta chain under discussion was sequenced for a study of blood T cell repertoires in COVID-19. CDR3 size: 16 residues. V dropped 0 bases and J dropped 4 bases, with 16 bases sitting between them. Germline CDR1 is SGHRS and CDR2 is YFSETQ. Method: immunoSEQ multiplex PCR; TCRdb's copy keeps in-frame clones and lacks some. The data contain approximately 390,000 clones, about 89% of them singletons. The chain recombines TRBV5-1 with TRBJ1-2, with TRBD1 as a possible D gene (5 bases). The sequenced sample was peripheral blood. This TCR derives from a woman aged 55-70 years with COVID-19, enrolled during active disease. For the CDR3, the DNA is TGCGCCAGCAGCTTGGCCTTATCGACAGTTAGCTATGGCTACACCTTC. It specifies CASSLALSTVSYGYTF.